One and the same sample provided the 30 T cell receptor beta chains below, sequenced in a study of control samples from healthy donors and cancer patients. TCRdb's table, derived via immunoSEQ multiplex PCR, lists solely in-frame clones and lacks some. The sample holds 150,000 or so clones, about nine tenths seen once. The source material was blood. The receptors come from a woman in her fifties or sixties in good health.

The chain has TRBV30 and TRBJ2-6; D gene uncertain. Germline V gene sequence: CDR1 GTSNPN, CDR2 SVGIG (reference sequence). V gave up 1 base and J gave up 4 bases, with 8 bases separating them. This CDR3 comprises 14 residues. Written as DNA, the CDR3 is TGTGCCTGGAGTGCCGAGAGAGGGGCCAACGTCCTGACTTTC. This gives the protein CAWSAERGANVLTF.

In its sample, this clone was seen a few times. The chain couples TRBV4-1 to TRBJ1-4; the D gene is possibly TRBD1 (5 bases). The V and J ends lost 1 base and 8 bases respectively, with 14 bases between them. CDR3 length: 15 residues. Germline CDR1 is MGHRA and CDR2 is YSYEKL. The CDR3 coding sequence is TGCGCCAGCAGCCAAGGCGATCCGGGGGGGGAAAAACTGTTTTTT. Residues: CASSQGDPGGEKLFF.

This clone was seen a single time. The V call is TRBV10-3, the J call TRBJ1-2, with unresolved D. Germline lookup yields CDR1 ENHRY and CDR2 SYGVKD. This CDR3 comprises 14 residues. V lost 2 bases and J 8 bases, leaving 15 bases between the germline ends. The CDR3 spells CAISEDGSTRGYTF. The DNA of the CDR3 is TGTGCCATCAGTGAGGACGGCAGTACAAGAGGCTACACCTTC.

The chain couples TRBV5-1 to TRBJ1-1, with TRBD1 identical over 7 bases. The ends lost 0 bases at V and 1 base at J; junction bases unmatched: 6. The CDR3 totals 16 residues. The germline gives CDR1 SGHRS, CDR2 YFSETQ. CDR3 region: CASSLEGAPSNTEAFF. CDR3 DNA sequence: TGCGCCAGCAGCTTGGAGGGGGCTCCTTCGAACACTGAAGCTTTCTTT.

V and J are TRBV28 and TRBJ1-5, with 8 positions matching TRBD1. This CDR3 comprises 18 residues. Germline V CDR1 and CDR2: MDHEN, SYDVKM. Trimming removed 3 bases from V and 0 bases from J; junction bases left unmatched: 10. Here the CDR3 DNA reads TGTGCCAGCAGTTTTGGGGCCGGACAGGGCCCTAGCAATCAGCCCCAGCATTTT. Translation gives CASSFGAGQGPSNQPQHF.

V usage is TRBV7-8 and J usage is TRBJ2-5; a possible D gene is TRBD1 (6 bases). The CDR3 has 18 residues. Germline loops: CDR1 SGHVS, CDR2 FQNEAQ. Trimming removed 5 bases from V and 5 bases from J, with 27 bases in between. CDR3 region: CASSPQTNSGTLRETQYF. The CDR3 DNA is TGTGCCAGCAGCCCCCAAACGAACTCCGGGACACTCCGGGAGACCCAGTACTTC.

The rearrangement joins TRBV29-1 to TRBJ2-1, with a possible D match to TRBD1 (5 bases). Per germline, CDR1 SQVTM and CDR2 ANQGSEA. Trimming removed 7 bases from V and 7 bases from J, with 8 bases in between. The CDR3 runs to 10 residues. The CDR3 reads CSGQGNEQFF. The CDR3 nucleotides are TGCAGCGGCCAGGGAAATGAGCAGTTCTTC.

CDR3 residues: CASSSGVRGLAYNEQFF. The CDR3 DNA follows: TGTGCCAGCAGCTCGGGGGTACGCGGGCTCGCCTACAATGAGCAGTTCTTC. J is TRBJ2-1 and V is TRBV7-2; perhaps TRBD2 as D (6 bases). Germline assignment: CDR1 SGHTA and CDR2 FQGNSA. Trimming took off 4 bases at V and 2 bases at J, with 18 bases between the two ends. CDR3 length equals 17 residues.

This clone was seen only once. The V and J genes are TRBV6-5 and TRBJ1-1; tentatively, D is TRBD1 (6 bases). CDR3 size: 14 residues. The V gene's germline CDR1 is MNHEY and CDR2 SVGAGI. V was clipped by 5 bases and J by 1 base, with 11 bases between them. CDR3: CASSRAGANTEAFF. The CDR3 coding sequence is TGTGCCAGCAGTCGAGCAGGGGCGAACACTGAAGCTTTCTTT.

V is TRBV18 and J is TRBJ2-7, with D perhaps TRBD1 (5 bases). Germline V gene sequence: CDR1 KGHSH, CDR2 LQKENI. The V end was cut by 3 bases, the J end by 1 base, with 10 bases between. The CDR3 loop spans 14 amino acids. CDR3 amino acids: CASSPATESYEQYF. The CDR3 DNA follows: TGTGCCAGCTCACCTGCGACAGAATCCTACGAGCAGTACTTC. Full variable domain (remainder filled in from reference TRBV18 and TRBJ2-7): NAGVMQNPRHLVRRRGQEARLRCSPMKGHSHVYWYRQLPEEGLKFMVYLQKENIIDESGMPKERFSAEFPKEGPSILRIQQVVRGDSAAYFCASSPATESYEQYFGPGTRLTVT.

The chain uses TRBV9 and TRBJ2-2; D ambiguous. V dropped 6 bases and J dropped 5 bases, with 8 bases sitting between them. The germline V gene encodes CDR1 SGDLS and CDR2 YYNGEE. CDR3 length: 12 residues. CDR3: CASTSYTGELFF. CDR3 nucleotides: TGTGCCAGCACCAGCTATACCGGGGAGCTGTTTTTT.

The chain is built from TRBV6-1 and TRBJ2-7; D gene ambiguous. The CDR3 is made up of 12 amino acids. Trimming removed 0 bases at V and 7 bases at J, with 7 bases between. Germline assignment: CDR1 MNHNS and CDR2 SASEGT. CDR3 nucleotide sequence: TGTGCCAGCAGTGAAGCCGTGGCAGAGCAGTACTTC. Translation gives CASSEAVAEQYF.

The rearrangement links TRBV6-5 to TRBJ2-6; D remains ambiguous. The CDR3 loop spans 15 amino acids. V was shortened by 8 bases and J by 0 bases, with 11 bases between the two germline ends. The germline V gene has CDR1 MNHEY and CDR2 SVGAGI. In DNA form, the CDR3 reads TGTGCCAGCGCATCTCGACCCTCTGGGGCCAACGTCCTGACTTTC. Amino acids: CASASRPSGANVLTF.

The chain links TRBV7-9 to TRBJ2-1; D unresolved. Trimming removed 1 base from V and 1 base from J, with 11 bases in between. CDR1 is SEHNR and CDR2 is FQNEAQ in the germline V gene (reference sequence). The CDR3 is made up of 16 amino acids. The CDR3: CASSLGGRLSYNEQFF. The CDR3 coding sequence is TGTGCCAGCAGCTTAGGAGGACGGCTGTCCTACAATGAGCAGTTCTTC. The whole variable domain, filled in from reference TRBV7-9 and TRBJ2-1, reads DTGVSQNPRHKITKRGQNVTFRCDPISEHNRLYWYRQTLGQGPEFLTYFQNEAQLEKSRLLSDRFSAERPKGSFSTLEIQRTEQGDSAMYLCASSLGGRLSYNEQFFGPGTRLTVL.

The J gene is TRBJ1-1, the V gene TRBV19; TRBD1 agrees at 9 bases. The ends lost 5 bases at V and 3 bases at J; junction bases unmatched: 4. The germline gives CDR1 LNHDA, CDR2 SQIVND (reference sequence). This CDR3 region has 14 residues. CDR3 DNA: TGTGCCAGTAGTTCCGGGACAGGGTACACTGAAGCTTTCTTT. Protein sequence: CASSSGTGYTEAFF.

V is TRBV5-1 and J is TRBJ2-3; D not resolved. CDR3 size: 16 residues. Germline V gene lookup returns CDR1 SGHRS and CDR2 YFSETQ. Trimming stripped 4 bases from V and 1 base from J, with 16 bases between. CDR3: CASSPLGRGGTDTQYF. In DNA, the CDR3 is TGCGCCAGCAGCCCTCTAGGGCGAGGTGGCACAGATACGCAGTATTTT.

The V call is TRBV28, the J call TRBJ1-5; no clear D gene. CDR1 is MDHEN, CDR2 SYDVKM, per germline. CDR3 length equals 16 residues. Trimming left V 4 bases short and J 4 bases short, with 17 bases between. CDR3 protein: CASSSLMTLGNQPQHF. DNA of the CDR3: TGTGCCAGCAGTTCCCTCATGACTCTAGGGAATCAGCCCCAGCATTTT.

The CDR3 loop reads CSVESSGDTQYF. The CDR3 nucleotides are TGCAGCGTTGAGAGTAGCGGAGATACGCAGTATTTT. This chain links TRBV29-1 with TRBJ2-3, with D possibly matching TRBD2 (6 bases). Trimming cost V 3 bases and J 5 bases, with 9 bases left between them. This CDR3 is 12 amino acids long. CDR1 SQVTM and CDR2 ANQGSEA come from the germline V gene.

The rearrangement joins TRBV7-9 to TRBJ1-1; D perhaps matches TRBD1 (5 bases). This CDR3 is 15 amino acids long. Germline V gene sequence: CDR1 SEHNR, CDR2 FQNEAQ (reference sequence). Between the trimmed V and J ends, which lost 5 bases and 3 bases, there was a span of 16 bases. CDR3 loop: CASSPGHRRDTEAFF. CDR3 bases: TGTGCCAGCAGCCCCGGACACCGGCGGGACACTGAAGCTTTCTTT.

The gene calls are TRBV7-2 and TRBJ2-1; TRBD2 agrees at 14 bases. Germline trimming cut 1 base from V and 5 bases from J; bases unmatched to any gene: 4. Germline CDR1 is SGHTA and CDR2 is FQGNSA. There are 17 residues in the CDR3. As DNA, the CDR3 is TGTGCCAGCAGCTTAGTAGGGACTAGCGGGAGAAACAATGAGCAGTTCTTC. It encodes CASSLVGTSGRNNEQFF. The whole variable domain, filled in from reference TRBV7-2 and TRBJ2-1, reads GAGVSQSPSNKVTEKGKDVELRCDPISGHTALYWYRQSLGQGLEFLIYFQGNSAPDKSGLPSDRFSAERTGGSVSTLTIQRTQQEDSAVYLCASSLVGTSGRNNEQFFGPGTRLTVL.

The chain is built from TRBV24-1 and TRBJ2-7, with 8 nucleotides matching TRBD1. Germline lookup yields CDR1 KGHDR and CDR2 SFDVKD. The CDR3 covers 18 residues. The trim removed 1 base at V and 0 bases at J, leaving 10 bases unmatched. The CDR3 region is CATSDFSRGLIVSYEQYF. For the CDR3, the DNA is TGTGCCACCAGTGATTTCAGCAGGGGGCTTATCGTCTCCTACGAGCAGTACTTC.

CDR3 DNA: TGTGCCAGCAGCCATCTCGCCAAGAATTCACCCCTCCACTTT. Amino acids: CASSHLAKNSPLHF. This rearrangement joins TRBV7-9 to TRBJ1-6; D remains ambiguous. V was clipped by 5 bases and J by 7 bases, with 12 bases between them. This CDR3 has 14 residues. Germline CDR1 is SEHNR and CDR2 is FQNEAQ (reference sequence). The whole variable domain, remainder taken from reference TRBV7-9 and TRBJ1-6, is DTGVSQNPRHKITKRGQNVTFRCDPISEHNRLYWYRQTLGQGPEFLTYFQNEAQLEKSRLLSDRFSAERPKGSFSTLEIQRTEQGDSAMYLCASSHLAKNSPLHFGNGTRLTVT.

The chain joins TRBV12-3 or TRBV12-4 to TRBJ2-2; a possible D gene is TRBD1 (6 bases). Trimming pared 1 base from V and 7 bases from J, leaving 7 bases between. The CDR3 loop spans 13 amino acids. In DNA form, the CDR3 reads TGTGCCAGCAGTTTAGGAGGGGGCGGGGAGCTGTTTTTT. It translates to CASSLGGGGELFF.

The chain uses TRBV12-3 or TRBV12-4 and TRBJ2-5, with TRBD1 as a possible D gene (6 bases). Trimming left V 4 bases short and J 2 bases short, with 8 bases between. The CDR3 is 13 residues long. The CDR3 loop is CASSWTDQETQYF. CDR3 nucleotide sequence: TGTGCCAGCAGTTGGACAGATCAAGAGACCCAGTACTTC.

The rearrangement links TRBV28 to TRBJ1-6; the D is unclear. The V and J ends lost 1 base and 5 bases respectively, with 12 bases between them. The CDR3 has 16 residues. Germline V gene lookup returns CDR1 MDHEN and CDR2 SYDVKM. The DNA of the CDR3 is TGTGCCAGCAGTTTATTCCGGGGATCAAATAATTCACCCCTCCACTTT. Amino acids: CASSLFRGSNNSPLHF.

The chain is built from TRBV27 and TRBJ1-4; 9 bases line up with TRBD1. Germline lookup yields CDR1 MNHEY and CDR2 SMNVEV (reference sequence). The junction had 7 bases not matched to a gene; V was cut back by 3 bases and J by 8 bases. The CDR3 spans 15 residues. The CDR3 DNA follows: TGTGCCAGCAGTTTCCTGGGACAGGGCAGCGAAAAACTGTTTTTT. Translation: CASSFLGQGSEKLFF. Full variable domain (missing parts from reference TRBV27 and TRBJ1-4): EAQVTQNPRYLITVTGKKLTVTCSQNMNHEYMSWYRQDPGLGLRQIYYSMNVEVTDKGDVPEGYKVSRKEKRNFPLILESPSPNQTSLYFCASSFLGQGSEKLFFGSGTQLSVL.

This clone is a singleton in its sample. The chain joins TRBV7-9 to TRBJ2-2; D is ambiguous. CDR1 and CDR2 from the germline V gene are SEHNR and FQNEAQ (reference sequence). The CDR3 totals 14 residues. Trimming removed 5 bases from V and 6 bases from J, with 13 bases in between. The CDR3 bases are TGTGCCAGCAGCCCGGACGGTCCCCCCGGGGAGCTGTTTTTT. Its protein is CASSPDGPPGELFF.

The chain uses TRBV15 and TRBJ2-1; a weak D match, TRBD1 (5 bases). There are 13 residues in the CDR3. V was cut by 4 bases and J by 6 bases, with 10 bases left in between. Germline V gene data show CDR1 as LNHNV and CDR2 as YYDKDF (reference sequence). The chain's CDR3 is CATSIRTPNEQFF. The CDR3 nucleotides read TGTGCCACCAGCATTCGGACACCCAATGAGCAGTTCTTC. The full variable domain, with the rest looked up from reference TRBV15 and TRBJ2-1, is DAMVIQNPRYQVTQFGKPVTLSCSQTLNHNVMYWYQQKSSQAPKLLFHYYDKDFNNEADTPDNFQSRRPNTSFCFLDIRSPGLGDTAMYLCATSIRTPNEQFFGPGTRLTVL.

CDR3 bases: TGTGCCAGCAGCAAGAGGGGGCCAACTAATGAAAAACTGTTTTTT. Protein product: CASSKRGPTNEKLFF. The rearrangement links TRBV11-2 to TRBJ1-4, with TRBD1 matching 7 bases. CDR1 is SGHAT, CDR2 FQNNGV, per germline. V shed 5 bases and J 0 bases; nucleotides not matched to a gene: 3. The CDR3 contains 15 residues.

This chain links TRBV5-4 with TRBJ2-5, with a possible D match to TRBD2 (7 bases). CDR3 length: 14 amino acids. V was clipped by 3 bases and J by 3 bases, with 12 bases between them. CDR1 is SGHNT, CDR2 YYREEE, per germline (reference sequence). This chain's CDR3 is CASSSVGGEETQYF. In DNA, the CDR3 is TGTGCCAGCAGCTCGGTAGGGGGGGAAGAGACCCAGTACTTC.